Sequencing of this TCR beta chain was carried out in a study of blood T cell repertoires in COVID-19. Profiled with immunoSEQ multiplex PCR; TCRdb holds only in-frame clones, not every one. There are under 200,000 clones in the sample; approximately 84% occur only once, and under 6% lies in the top ten. Seattle researchers signed up patients amid active infection and tracked them longitudinally. The length of the CDR3 is 14 residues. Germline V lookup: CDR1 LNHDA, CDR2 SQIVND (reference sequence). The V gene lost 2 bases and the J gene lost 4 bases, with 10 bases spanning the gap. This receptor was identified in a woman between 50 and 59 years old with COVID-19, enrolled during active disease. Sequencing used peripheral blood. The chain employs TRBV19 and TRBJ2-3; D unclear. The CDR3 here is CASSIPGSADTQYF. Written as DNA, the CDR3 is TGTGCCAGTAGTATACCCGGGTCAGCAGATACGCAGTATTTT.